A selection of T cell receptor beta chains follows, all from one sample in a study of T cells in Graves' hyperthyroidism and ophthalmopathy. TCRdb recomputed calls from the multiplex PCR reads with MiXCR, one row per CDR3 protein. This table has 350,000 to 450,000 distinct CDR3 sequences, about an eighth appearing once. What was sequenced was blood. These receptors originate from a man in his forties or fifties with Graves' ophthalmopathy. CDR3s include the opening cysteine and the closing phenylalanine or tryptophan. A D gene is named only where the DNA matches it firmly. Clone size, where shown, is once, few, many, or a class for clones that have expanded.

size,D,V,J,CDR3,DNA
many,.,TRBV28,TRBJ2-3,CASSGTAGNTDTQYF,TGTGCCAGCAGTGGGACTGCGGGGAACACAGATACGCAGTATTTT
.,.,TRBV18,TRBJ1-1,CASSPPSGTTRQAFF,TGTGCCAGCTCACCACCGTCCGGGACCACGAGACAAGCTTTCTTT
many,.,TRBV5-1,TRBJ1-1,CASSALGKNTEAFF,TGCGCCAGCAGCGCTCTTGGAAAGAACACTGAAGCTTTCTTT
few,.,TRBV5-1,TRBJ2-1,CASSLVPSWDNEQFF,TGCGCCAGCAGCTTGGTTCCTAGCTGGGACAATGAGCAGTTCTTC
.,TRBD2,TRBV4-2,TRBJ2-1,CASSNSGTSGRGHNEQFF,TGTGCCAGCAGCAATTCCGGGACTAGCGGGAGAGGCCACAATGAGCAGTTCTTC
few,TRBD1,TRBV4-1,TRBJ1-2,CASTGGQDLNYGYTF,TGCGCCAGCACCGGGGGACAGGATTTGAACTATGGCTACACCTTC
many,TRBD2,TRBV19,TRBJ2-1,CASSRPILAGVHYNEQFF,TGTGCCAGTAGTCGCCCTATACTAGCGGGAGTACACTACAATGAGCAGTTCTTC
many,TRBD1,TRBV24-1,TRBJ1-1,CATSSARDSNTEAFF,TGTGCCACCAGTTCCGCACGGGACAGCAACACTGAAGCTTTCTTT
.,.,TRBV19,TRBJ2-6,CASRRLTSGANVLTF,TGTGCCAGTAGGAGACTGACCTCTGGGGCCAACGTCCTGACTTTC
.,TRBD1,TRBV12-3/TRBV12-4,TRBJ1-6,CASSPDRGANNSPLHF,TGTGCCAGCAGTCCCGACAGGGGAGCTAATAATTCACCCCTCCACTTT
few,.,TRBV15,TRBJ2-3,CATSRAGRSTDTQYF,TGTGCCACCAGCAGAGCGGGCAGGTCCACAGATACGCAGTATTTT
many,.,TRBV27,TRBJ2-7,CASSMTRSYEQYF,TGTGCCAGCAGTATGACCCGATCCTACGAGCAGTACTTC
many,TRBD2,TRBV20-1,TRBJ2-7,CSATGTSTFEQYF,TGCAGTGCTACCGGGACTAGTACATTCGAGCAGTACTTC
.,TRBD1,TRBV10-3,TRBJ1-2,CATRTGSGYTF,TGTGCCACTCGGACAGGGTCTGGCTACACCTTC
few,TRBD1,TRBV28,TRBJ1-6,CASKDRGPLHF,TGTGCCAGCAAGGACAGGGGCCCCCTCCACTTT
many,.,TRBV28,TRBJ2-2,CASSLSGGSTGELFF,TGTGCCAGCAGTTTATCTGGCGGCAGCACCGGGGAGCTGTTTTTT
.,TRBD2,TRBV5-1,TRBJ2-2,CASSLIAGVDTGELFF,TGCGCCAGCAGCTTAATAGCGGGAGTGGACACCGGGGAGCTGTTTTTT
few,.,TRBV10-1,TRBJ2-1,CASARWRGEEQFF,TGCGCCAGCGCCAGATGGAGGGGGGAAGAGCAGTTCTTC
many,TRBD1,TRBV6-1,TRBJ2-7,CASRNRDRGDYEQYF,TGTGCCAGCAGAAACCGGGACAGGGGAGATTACGAGCAGTACTTC
many,TRBD1,TRBV20-1,TRBJ2-7,CSAGKRTGGEWTYEQYF,TGCAGTGCTGGCAAAAGGACAGGGGGCGAGTGGACTTACGAGCAGTACTTC
.,.,TRBV4-1,TRBJ2-1,CASSQARLPNPFF,TGCGCCAGCAGCCAAGCTCGGCTCCCGAATCCGTTCTTC
many,.,TRBV11-3,TRBJ2-7,CASSSHPRTAYYEQYF,TGTGCCAGCAGCTCTCATCCAAGGACGGCCTACTACGAGCAGTACTTC
many,.,TRBV2,TRBJ2-4,CASSQTRELMDIQYF,TGTGCCAGCAGTCAAACCCGAGAACTTATGGACATTCAGTACTTC
many,.,TRBV7-2,TRBJ2-3,CASSFLGLDTQYF,TGTGCCAGCAGCTTTTTAGGTCTAGATACGCAGTATTTT
many,TRBD2,TRBV28,TRBJ2-1,CASSWGGTPPEDEQFF,TGTGCCAGCAGTTGGGGAGGGACGCCCCCAGAGGATGAGCAGTTCTTC
many,.,TRBV2,TRBJ2-1,CASSEAVSYNEQFF,TGTGCCAGCAGTGAGGCGGTCTCCTACAATGAGCAGTTCTTC
.,.,TRBV27,TRBJ1-2,CAGSAVGYYGYTF,TGTGCCGGCAGTGCGGTCGGTTACTATGGCTACACCTTC
.,.,TRBV7-9,TRBJ2-1,CASSLQGYNEQFF,TGTGCCAGCAGCCTCCAGGGCTACAATGAGCAGTTCTTC
many,.,TRBV3-1,TRBJ1-2,CASSQVPGYDGYTF,TGTGCCAGCAGCCAAGTCCCAGGGTATGATGGCTACACCTTC
few,.,TRBV20-1,TRBJ2-7,CSARAPSRASYEQCF,TGCAGTGCTAGAGCTCCATCAAGAGCCAGCTACGAGCAGTGCTTC
.,.,TRBV5-4,TRBJ2-5,CASRPTGRQGETQYF,TGTGCCAGCAGGCCCACGGGCCGTCAAGGAGAGACCCAGTACTTC
many,.,TRBV11-2,TRBJ2-5,CASSFGGEETQYF,TGTGCCAGCAGCTTTGGGGGAGAAGAGACCCAGTACTTC
many,TRBD2,TRBV2,TRBJ2-3,CASSVSGLAEGTDTQYF,TGTGCCAGCAGTGTTTCGGGACTAGCGGAAGGCACAGATACGCAGTATTTT
.,TRBD2,TRBV29-1,TRBJ2-3,CSVELAGASTDTQYF,TGCAGCGTTGAACTAGCGGGGGCTAGCACAGATACGCAGTATTTT
.,TRBD1,TRBV24-1,TRBJ2-1,CATSLGTGAIDEQFF,TGTGCCACCAGTTTAGGGACAGGGGCCATCGATGAGCAGTTCTTC
once,.,TRBV10-3,TRBJ2-2,CAISAGPNTGELFF,TGTGCCATCAGTGCAGGCCCGAACACCGGGGAGCTGTTTTTT
many,.,TRBV18,TRBJ1-6,CASSPDTSYNSPLHF,TGTGCCAGCTCACCTGACACGAGTTATAATTCACCCCTCCACTTT
many,.,TRBV3-1,TRBJ1-1,CASSQATGRINTEAFF,TGTGCCAGCAGCCAAGCAACAGGGCGGATTAACACTGAAGCTTTCTTT
.,.,TRBV4-2,TRBJ1-2,CASSQAVQSNYGYTF,TGTGCCAGCAGCCAAGCGGTCCAAAGTAACTATGGCTACACCTTC
many,TRBD1,TRBV20-1,TRBJ2-1,CSARVGTGRGHTTYNEQFF,TGCAGTGCTAGAGTCGGGACAGGGCGGGGGCATACGACCTACAATGAGCAGTTCTTC
.,.,TRBV28,TRBJ1-6,CASSLAGLYNSPLHF,TGTGCCAGCAGTTTGGCAGGGCTCTATAATTCACCCCTCCACTTT
many,TRBD2,TRBV7-2,TRBJ2-1,CASSLLAGYNNEQFF,TGTGCCAGCAGCCTACTAGCGGGATACAACAATGAGCAGTTCTTC
few,TRBD1,TRBV3-1,TRBJ2-2,CASSPGTENTGELFF,TGTGCCAGCAGCCCCGGGACAGAGAACACCGGGGAGCTGTTTTTT
many,TRBD1,TRBV12-3/TRBV12-4,TRBJ1-1,CASMRDSNTEAFF,TGTGCCAGCATGCGGGACAGTAACACTGAAGCTTTCTTT
many,.,TRBV12-3/TRBV12-4,TRBJ1-1,CASNFDVPPEAFF,TGTGCCAGCAATTTTGACGTCCCGCCTGAAGCTTTCTTT
many,TRBD1,TRBV18,TRBJ2-2,CASSPRGTGNTGELFF,TGTGCCAGCTCACCCCGTGGGACAGGGAACACCGGGGAGCTGTTTTTT
many,TRBD1,TRBV30,TRBJ2-3,CASMTGTDTQYF,TGTGCCTCCATGACAGGGACAGATACGCAGTATTTT
many,TRBD1,TRBV3-1,TRBJ2-4,CASREYPRTGGLAKNIQYF,TGTGCCAGCAGAGAATACCCTCGGACAGGGGGCTTGGCCAAAAACATTCAGTACTTC
many,.,TRBV3-1,TRBJ2-3,CASSQDMGSIGTDTQYF,TGTGCCAGCAGCCAAGATATGGGATCGATTGGCACAGATACGCAGTATTTT
many,TRBD1,TRBV19,TRBJ2-7,CASSPYGTGGSYEQYF,TGTGCCAGTAGTCCGTACGGGACAGGGGGATCCTACGAGCAGTACTTC
.,.,TRBV6-1,TRBJ2-2,CASLVSYSNTGELFF,TGTGCCAGCCTCGTAAGCTATAGTAACACCGGGGAGCTGTTTTTT